This T cell receptor (beta chain) was recorded in a study of cytomegalovirus exposure and HLA in healthy donors. The PCR made use of 60 Vbeta and 13 Jbeta primers. Data came from immunoSEQ multiplex PCR; TCRdb stores just in-frame clones and leaves some out. The table has some 130,000 clones, approximately 80% seen once. Trimming removed 1 base from V and 0 bases from J, with 13 bases in between. This CDR3 comprises 16 residues. Per the germline V gene, CDR1 is MDHEN and CDR2 is SYDVKM. The clonotype was recovered from a man under 40 in good health and CMV-seronegative. The J gene is TRBJ2-7, the V gene TRBV28; unclear D gene. The sample was PBMCs. CDR3 sequence (DNA): TGTGCCAGCAGTTTATTTGAGGCACCTATCTCCTACGAGCAGTACTTC. Translated, it gives CASSLFEAPISYEQYF. The full variable domain, in which reference TRBV28 and TRBJ2-7 provide the parts outside the CDR3, is DVKVTQSSRYLVKRTGEKVFLECVQDMDHENMFWYRQDPGLGLRLIYFSYDVKMKEKGDIPEGYSVSREKKERFSLILESASTNQTSMYLCASSLFEAPISYEQYFGPGTRLTVT.